What follows are 21 T cell receptor beta chains derived from one specimen sequenced in a study of response to subunit inactivated influenza vaccine. TCRdb redid the calling of the RT-PCR reads with MiXCR, one entry per CDR3 protein. The table has fewer than 700,000 distinct CDR3 sequences, roughly 13% seen once. This specimen consisted of PBMCs from blood, obtained about 6 weeks after vaccination. The receptor set was obtained from a man in his fifties or sixties who received an inactivated influenza vaccine.

This sequence joins TRBV28 and TRBJ2-5; 8 bases agree with TRBD2. The CDR3 sequence is 15 residues long. Unmatched junction bases numbered 8, after V lost 7 bases and J lost 1 base. CDR1 is MDHEN and CDR2 is SYDVKM in the germline V gene. CDR3 sequence (DNA): TGTGCCAGCATCGGTAGCGGGGTAGGCCAAGAGACCCAGTACTTC. Amino acid sequence: CASIGSGVGQETQYF.

This clonotype turned up a few times. The CDR3 coding sequence is TGTGCCAGCAGCCCAAGGACTAGGGCGGAGACCCAGTACTTC. This gives the protein CASSPRTRAETQYF. V and J are TRBV13 and TRBJ2-5; TRBD2 matches 7 bases. With 5 bases clipped from V and 5 bases from J, the junction kept 8 bases outside the gene matches. The CDR3 spans 14 residues. Per germline, CDR1 PRHDT and CDR2 FYEKMQ (reference sequence).

The rearrangement links TRBV19 to TRBJ2-7; 8 nucleotides agree with TRBD2. The ends lost 3 bases at V and 1 base at J; junction bases unmatched: 2. This CDR3 has 14 amino acids. Germline CDR1 reads LNHDA; CDR2 reads SQIVND (reference sequence). This CDR3 is CASSMLAGSYEQYF. The CDR3 coding sequence is TGTGCCAGTAGTATGCTAGCGGGTTCCTACGAGCAGTACTTC.

The V gene is TRBV28, the J gene TRBJ1-4; tentatively, D is TRBD1 (6 bases). V shed 2 bases and J shed 8 bases, with 12 bases lying between them. This CDR3 has 14 residues. Germline V gene data show CDR1 as MDHEN and CDR2 as SYDVKM. The CDR3 loop is CASSLVMGAEKLFF. DNA of the CDR3: TGTGCCAGCAGTTTAGTAATGGGGGCCGAAAAACTGTTTTTT.

The V gene is TRBV7-9, the J gene TRBJ2-7; perhaps TRBD2 as D (5 bases). CDR1 SEHNR and CDR2 FQNEAQ come from the germline V gene (reference sequence). This CDR3 spans 12 amino acids. The V end lost 5 bases, the J end lost 4 bases, and 9 bases lay between the germline ends. For the CDR3, the DNA is TGTGCCAGCAGCAAAAGGGAGTACGAGCAGTACTTC. Translating gives CASSKREYEQYF.

This clonotype was detected a few times. In DNA form, the CDR3 reads TGTGCCAGCAGCTTAGGATTCGGCAGGGCCTATGGCTACACCTTC. Translating gives CASSLGFGRAYGYTF. The V call is TRBV7-8, the J call TRBJ1-2; TRBD1 might be the D (5 bases). Trimming took 1 base from V and 4 from J, leaving 13 bases between them. CDR1 and CDR2 (germline): SGHVS, FQNEAQ. The CDR3 has 15 amino acids.

This clonotype was counted a few times. The gene calls are TRBV24-1 and TRBJ2-7; TRBD1 aligns across 9 bases. V was clipped by 4 bases and J by 8 bases; unmatched bases: 5. The CDR3 covers 13 residues. From germline, CDR1 is KGHDR and CDR2 SFDVKD. CDR3 DNA sequence: TGTGCCACCAGTGAAGGGACAGGGTTGAAGCAGTACTTC. Encoded protein: CATSEGTGLKQYF.

The genes are TRBV7-8 and TRBJ2-1; no firm D call. The V gene lost 2 bases and the J gene lost 0 bases, with 17 bases spanning the gap. CDR1 and CDR2 (germline): SGHVS, FQNEAQ. The CDR3 is made up of 18 amino acids. In nucleotides, the CDR3 is TGTGCCAGCAGCTTATCCGAGCTGCGGCTTAGCTCCTACAATGAGCAGTTCTTC. This translates into CASSLSELRLSSYNEQFF.

This clonotype was picked up a small number of times. V gene TRBV4-2 combines with J gene TRBJ2-4; D might be TRBD1 (5 bases). CDR1 is LGHNA, CDR2 YNFKEQ, per germline. The CDR3 has 16 amino acids. The V end lost 6 bases, the J end lost 0 bases, and 15 bases lay between the germline ends. In nucleotides, the CDR3 is TGTGCCAGCAGTCAGGACAAACATCTAGCCAAAAACATTCAGTACTTC. Translating gives CASSQDKHLAKNIQYF.

V and J are TRBV12-3 or TRBV12-4 and TRBJ2-7; 7 bases line up with TRBD2. V lost 6 bases to trimming and J lost 3 bases; unmatched junction nucleotides: 14. This CDR3 is 16 amino acids long. CDR3 sequence: CASSPLAVGGFYEQYF. The CDR3, as DNA: TGTGCCAGCAGCCCCTTAGCTGTGGGAGGGTTCTACGAGCAGTACTTC.

This chain joins TRBV18 and TRBJ2-7, with 9 bases lining up with TRBD1. The J segment lost 3 bases and the V segment lost 3 bases, leaving 6 bases of the junction unmatched. Germline V lookup: CDR1 KGHSH, CDR2 LQKENI. This CDR3 contains 15 residues. The CDR3 reads CASSPPSTGGYEQYF. The CDR3 bases are TGTGCCAGCTCACCCCCCTCGACAGGGGGCTACGAGCAGTACTTC.

The chain recombines TRBV4-2 with TRBJ2-6; D is ambiguous. V shed 0 bases and J shed 4 bases, with 10 bases lying between them. CDR1 and CDR2 (germline): LGHNA, YNFKEQ. This CDR3 is built from 16 residues. Here the CDR3 reads CASSQEWGPGANVLTF. In DNA form, the CDR3 reads TGTGCCAGCAGCCAAGAGTGGGGTCCGGGGGCCAACGTCCTGACTTTC.

A note on this clonotype: This may be a read error, as it is one base from a much larger clone. This chain connects TRBV29-1 to TRBJ2-7, with 8 bases lining up with TRBD1. Germline assignment: CDR1 SQVTM and CDR2 ANQGSEA. The CDR3 runs to 13 residues. The CDR3 reads CSASGQGTYKQYF. The CDR3 coding sequence is TGCAGCGCCTCTGGACAGGGAACCTACAAGCAGTACTTC.

The sample holds many counts of this clonotype. The J gene is TRBJ1-6, the V gene TRBV4-3; maybe TRBD1 (6 bases). Germline V gives CDR1 LGHNA, CDR2 YSLEER. Deletions cut 0 bases from V and 0 bases from J, with 15 bases between. The CDR3 has 19 amino acids. Written as DNA, the CDR3 is TGCGCCAGCAGCCAAGACATCGGACAGTCGAGCTCCTATAATTCACCCCTCCACTTT. Amino acids: CASSQDIGQSSSYNSPLHF.

The chain is built from TRBV28 and TRBJ2-7; D could derive from TRBD1 or TRBD2 (5 bases each). The CDR3 runs to 14 residues. Trimming pared 6 bases from V and 1 base from J, leaving 13 bases between. Germline V gives CDR1 MDHEN, CDR2 SYDVKM. In DNA, the CDR3 is TGTGCCAGCAGGCCCTCCGGGGCATCCTACGAGCAGTACTTC. It is translated as CASRPSGASYEQYF.

This clonotype was counted a few times. The V gene is TRBV20-1, the J gene TRBJ2-7; 7 positions match TRBD1. Germline lookup yields CDR1 DFQATT and CDR2 SNEGSKA (reference sequence). V was clipped by 6 bases and J by 2 bases; unmatched bases: 10. CDR3 length: 14 residues. The CDR3 protein is CSAIPTGQAYEQYF. In DNA form, the CDR3 reads TGCAGTGCCATACCGACCGGACAGGCCTACGAGCAGTACTTC.

The chain carries TRBV7-2 and TRBJ1-1; 7 nucleotides match TRBD1. In germline, CDR1 is SGHTA, CDR2 FQGNSA. V was clipped by 4 bases and J by 0 bases; unmatched bases: 5. This CDR3 region has 15 residues. DNA of the CDR3: TGTGCCAGCAGCTCCCCGGACAGGTTGAACACTGAAGCTTTCTTT. The encoded protein is CASSSPDRLNTEAFF. Looking up the rest from reference TRBV7-2 and TRBJ1-1 gives the full variable domain: GAGVSQSPSNKVTEKGKDVELRCDPISGHTALYWYRQSLGQGLEFLIYFQGNSAPDKSGLPSDRFSAERTGGSVSTLTIQRTQQEDSAVYLCASSSPDRLNTEAFFGQGTRLTVV.

This clonotype was seen a single time. A read error may produce the germline difference seen at one junction end. The V call is TRBV10-3, the J call TRBJ2-7; no reliable D call. This CDR3 spans 13 amino acids. Germline CDR1 and CDR2: ENHRY and SYGVKD. The CDR3 region is CAIKERISFEQYF. CDR3 nucleotides: TGTGCCATCAAAGAGAGGATCTCCTTCGAGCAGTACTTC.

This clonotype came up a few times. The CDR3 sequence: CSVAVGETQYF. Written as DNA, the CDR3 is TGCAGCGTTGCGGTGGGCGAGACCCAGTACTTC. The rearrangement links TRBV29-1 to TRBJ2-5; no clear D gene. Trimming shortened V by 4 bases and J by 5 bases, and 8 bases separated the two germline ends. CDR1 is SQVTM, CDR2 ANQGSEA, per germline. The CDR3 spans 11 residues.

The chain recombines TRBV5-1 with TRBJ1-1, with a weak D call TRBD1 (5 bases). Per the germline V gene, CDR1 is SGHRS and CDR2 is YFSETQ. The CDR3 is 15 residues long. Trimming took 0 bases from V and 5 from J, leaving 14 bases between them. CDR3 sequence (DNA): TGCGCCAGCAGCTTGGGCGGCAGGGAAAGTACTGAAGCTTTCTTT. Its protein is CASSLGGRESTEAFF. Together with reference TRBV5-1 and TRBJ1-1, the CDR3 gives the full variable domain: KAGVTQTPRYLIKTRGQQVTLSCSPISGHRSVSWYQQTPGQGLQFLFEYFSETQRNKGNFPGRFSGRQFSNSRSEMNVSTLELGDSALYLCASSLGGRESTEAFFGQGTRLTVV.

This clonotype occurred many times. The V and J genes are TRBV12-3 or TRBV12-4 and TRBJ2-2; the match to TRBD1 covers 7 bases. CDR3 length: 15 residues. J gave up 6 bases and V 5 bases, and 9 bases lay outside the gene matches. The CDR3, as DNA: TGTGCCAGCAGTCAAGACACAGGGGCGGCCGGGGAGCTGTTTTTT. It is translated as CASSQDTGAAGELFF.